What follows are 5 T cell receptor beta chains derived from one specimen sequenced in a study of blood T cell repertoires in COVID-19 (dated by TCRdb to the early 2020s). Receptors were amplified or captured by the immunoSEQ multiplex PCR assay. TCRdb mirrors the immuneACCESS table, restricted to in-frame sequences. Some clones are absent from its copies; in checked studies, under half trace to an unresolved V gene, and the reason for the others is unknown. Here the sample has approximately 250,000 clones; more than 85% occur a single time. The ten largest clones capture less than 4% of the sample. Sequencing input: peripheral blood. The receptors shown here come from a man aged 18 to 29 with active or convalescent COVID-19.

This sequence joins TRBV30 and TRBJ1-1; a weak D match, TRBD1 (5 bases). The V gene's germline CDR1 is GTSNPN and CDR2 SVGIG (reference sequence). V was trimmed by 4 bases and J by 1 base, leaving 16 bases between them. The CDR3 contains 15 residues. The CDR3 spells CAWTSKAGKNTEAFF. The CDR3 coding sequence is TGTGCCTGGACAAGTAAGGCAGGGAAGAACACTGAAGCTTTCTTT.

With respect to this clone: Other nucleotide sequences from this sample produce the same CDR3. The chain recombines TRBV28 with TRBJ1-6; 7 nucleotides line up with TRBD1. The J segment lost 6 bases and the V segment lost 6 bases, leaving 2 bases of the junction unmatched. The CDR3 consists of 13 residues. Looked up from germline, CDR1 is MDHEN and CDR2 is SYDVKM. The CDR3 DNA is TGTGCCAGCAGCAGACAGGGTAATTCACCCCTCCACTTT. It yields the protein CASSRQGNSPLHF.

CDR3 DNA: TGCGCCAGCAGCTCGGACGGATCGGGCGGGAATGAGCAGTTCTTC. This gives the protein CASSSDGSGGNEQFF. V and J are TRBV5-1 and TRBJ2-1; D may be TRBD2 (5 bases). V dropped 3 bases and J dropped 7 bases, with 17 bases sitting between them. This CDR3 is built from 15 residues. The germline V gene encodes CDR1 SGHRS and CDR2 YFSETQ.

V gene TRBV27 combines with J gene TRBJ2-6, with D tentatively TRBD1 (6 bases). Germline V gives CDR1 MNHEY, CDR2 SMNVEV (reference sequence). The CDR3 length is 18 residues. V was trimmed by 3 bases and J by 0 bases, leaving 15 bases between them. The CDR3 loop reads CASSFRQGLSSGANVLTF. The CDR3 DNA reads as TGTGCCAGCAGTTTTCGGCAGGGGCTATCCTCTGGGGCCAACGTCCTGACTTTC.

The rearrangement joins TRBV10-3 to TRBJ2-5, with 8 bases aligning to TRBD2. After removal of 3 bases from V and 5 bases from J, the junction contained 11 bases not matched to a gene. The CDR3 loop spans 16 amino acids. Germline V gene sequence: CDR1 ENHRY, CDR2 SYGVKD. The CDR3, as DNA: TGTGCCATCAGTGACCCCACCGCGGGAGGTTGGGAGACCCAGTACTTC. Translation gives CAISDPTAGGWETQYF.